This TCR gamma chain was recorded in a study of γδ T cells in repeated Plasmodium falciparum infection. The germline CDR1 and CDR2 sequences are EGSNGY and YDSYNSKV. The CDR3 contains 14 residues. Each sorted gammadelta sample had TRG and TRD chains sequenced. TCRdb redid the clone calls on the multiplex PCR reads with CATT. Among approximately 25,000 gamma-chain clones listed, less than 3.5% were seen once. This clone appeared many times. Its antigen remains unknown. A far larger clone is a single base away, which makes a read error likely. Other DNA sequences in the sample encode the same CDR3. Gammadelta T cells were flow-sorted from PBMC into Vgamma9/Vdelta2+ and Vdelta2-negative populations for bulk analysis. Whole-study findings and limits: In Vdelta2-negative, largely Vdelta1+, gammadelta repertoires, repeated controlled infections appeared to drive clonal selection waves. Malian donors came from one small rural village, predominantly one ethnic group.

Sequencing was done on a sample of gamma-delta T cells from blood. This sequence was found in a pool of human donors (malaria-infected and uninfected, not separated). The chain links TRGV2 to TRGJ1 or TRGJ2. The J gene, not given by TCRdb, was assigned here from a germline match of the nucleotide sequence. CDR3 protein: CATWDGTIMDKKLF. In nucleotides, the CDR3 is TGTGCTACCTGGGACGGGACTATTATGGATAAGAAACTCTTT.